The rows below give T cell receptor beta chains drawn from one sample of a study of graft-versus-host responses after intestinal transplantation. Clones were sequenced by immunoSEQ multiplex PCR, and TCRdb holds only the in-frame ones, with some missing. The top ten hold about 2.9% of the sample, which has roughly 56,000 clones, roughly 89% seen once. The sequenced sample was PBMCs, obtained less than 130 days after intestinal transplantation. These receptors were collected from a human patient who received an intestinal transplant, so some T cells may come from the graft donor. The CDR3 runs from the conserved cysteine through the conserved F or W. The D gene is left open where the match is weak. Size is omitted from some rows. Given values are once, few, many or a class for expanded clones.

CDR3 protein | CDR3 DNA | V gene | D gene | clone size | J gene
CASSYSKGTSGLSSYEQYF | TGTGCCAGCAGTTACTCGAAGGGGACTAGCGGATTATCCTCCTACGAGCAGTACTTC | TRBV6-7 | TRBD2 | . | TRBJ2-7
CASSLADSFYGYTF | TGTGCCAGCAGCTTAGCCGACAGCTTCTATGGCTACACCTTC | TRBV11-1 | . | once | TRBJ1-2
CASSFQGHSNQPQHF | TGTGCCAGCAGTTTCCAAGGACACAGCAATCAGCCCCAGCATTTT | TRBV27 | . | . | TRBJ1-5
CASSFGGNEQFF | TGCGCCAGCAGCTTTGGGGGAAATGAGCAGTTCTTC | TRBV5-1 | . | . | TRBJ2-1
CASSLNLAAWETQYF | TGTGCCAGCAGTTTGAATCTAGCGGCATGGGAGACCCAGTACTTC | TRBV28 | TRBD2 | . | TRBJ2-5
CAAHRGGFPSGANVLTF | TGTGCCGCGCATCGGGGGGGTTTCCCATCTGGGGCCAACGTCCTGACTTTC | TRBV19 | TRBD2 | . | TRBJ2-6
CASSKAGAGELFF | TGCGCCAGCAGCAAAGCAGGGGCCGGGGAGCTGTTTTTT | TRBV5-1 | . | . | TRBJ2-2
CASSPQGTSPYNEQFF | TGCGCCAGCAGCCCGCAGGGGACTAGCCCCTACAATGAGCAGTTCTTC | TRBV5-1 | TRBD2 | few | TRBJ2-1
CASSLGVQETQYF | TGTGCCAGCAGCTTGGGGGTTCAAGAGACCCAGTACTTC | TRBV5-6 | . | . | TRBJ2-5
CASSLAGGGLNEQFF | TGTGCCAGCAGCTTGGCAGGGGGCGGGCTCAATGAGCAGTTCTTC | TRBV7-9 | TRBD1 | . | TRBJ2-1
CASSQFGTGQSETQYF | TGCGCCAGCAGCCAGTTCGGGACAGGGCAGTCAGAGACCCAGTACTTC | TRBV4-1 | TRBD1 | . | TRBJ2-5
CASSPQLSGKSTDTQYF | TGTGCCAGCTCACCGCAATTGTCGGGAAAATCCACAGATACGCAGTATTTT | TRBV18 | . | . | TRBJ2-3
CATSDLGDSGANVLTF | TGTGCCACCAGCGACTTAGGGGACTCTGGGGCCAACGTCCTGACTTTC | TRBV15 | . | . | TRBJ2-6
CASTPGTANTGELFF | TGTGCCAGCACCCCCGGGACGGCGAACACCGGGGAGCTGTTTTTT | TRBV7-9 | . | . | TRBJ2-2
CASSIRGAGVHEQYF | TGTGCCAGTAGTATCCGCGGGGCGGGGGTCCACGAGCAGTACTTC | TRBV19 | TRBD2 | . | TRBJ2-7
CASSDMDRNSPLHF | TGTGCCAGCAGTGATATGGACCGAAATTCACCCCTCCACTTT | TRBV25-1 | . | . | TRBJ1-6
CAISQGGEQFF | TGTGCCATCAGTCAGGGGGGTGAGCAGTTCTTC | TRBV10-3 | . | once | TRBJ2-1
CASSRWPMSSYNEQFF | TGCGCCAGCAGCAGGTGGCCGATGAGCTCCTACAATGAGCAGTTCTTC | TRBV5-1 | . | . | TRBJ2-1